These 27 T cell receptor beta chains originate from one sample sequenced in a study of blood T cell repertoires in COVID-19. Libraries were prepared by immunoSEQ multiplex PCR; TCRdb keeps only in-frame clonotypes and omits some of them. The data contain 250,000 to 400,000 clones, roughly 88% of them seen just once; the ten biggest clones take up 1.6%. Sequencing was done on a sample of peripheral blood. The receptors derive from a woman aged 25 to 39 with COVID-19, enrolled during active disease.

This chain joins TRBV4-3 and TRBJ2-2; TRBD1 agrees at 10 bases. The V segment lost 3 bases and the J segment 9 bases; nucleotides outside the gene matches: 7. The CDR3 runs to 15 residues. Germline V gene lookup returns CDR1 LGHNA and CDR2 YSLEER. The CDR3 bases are TGCGCCAGCAGCCATACCGGGACAGGGGATCGGGAGCTGTTTTTT. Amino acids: CASSHTGTGDRELFF.

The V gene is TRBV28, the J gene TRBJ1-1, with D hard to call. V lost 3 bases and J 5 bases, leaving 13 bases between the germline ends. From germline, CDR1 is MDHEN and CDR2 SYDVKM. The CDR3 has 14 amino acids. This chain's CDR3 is CASSFLRVATEAFF. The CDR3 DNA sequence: TGTGCCAGCAGTTTCCTGCGGGTGGCGACTGAAGCTTTCTTT. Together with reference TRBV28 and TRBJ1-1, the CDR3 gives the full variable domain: DVKVTQSSRYLVKRTGEKVFLECVQDMDHENMFWYRQDPGLGLRLIYFSYDVKMKEKGDIPEGYSVSREKKERFSLILESASTNQTSMYLCASSFLRVATEAFFGQGTRLTVV.

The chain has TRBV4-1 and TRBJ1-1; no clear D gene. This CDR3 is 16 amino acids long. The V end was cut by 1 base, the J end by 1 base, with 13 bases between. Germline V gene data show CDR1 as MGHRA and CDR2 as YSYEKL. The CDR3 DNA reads TGCGCCAGCAGCCAAGTCGTCCTTGGGCGGAACACTGAAGCTTTCTTT. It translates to CASSQVVLGRNTEAFF.

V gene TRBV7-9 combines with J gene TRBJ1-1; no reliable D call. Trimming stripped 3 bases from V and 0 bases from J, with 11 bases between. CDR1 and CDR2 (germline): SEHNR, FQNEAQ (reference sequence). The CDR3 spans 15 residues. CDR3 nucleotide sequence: TGTGCCAGCAGCTTGCTCCAACAAGTGAACACTGAAGCTTTCTTT. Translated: CASSLLQQVNTEAFF.

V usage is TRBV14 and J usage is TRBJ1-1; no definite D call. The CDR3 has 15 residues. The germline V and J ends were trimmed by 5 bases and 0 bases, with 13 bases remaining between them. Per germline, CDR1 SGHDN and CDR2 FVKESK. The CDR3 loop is CASSGLRALNTEAFF. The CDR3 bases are TGTGCCAGCAGCGGACTCCGGGCCTTGAACACTGAAGCTTTCTTT.

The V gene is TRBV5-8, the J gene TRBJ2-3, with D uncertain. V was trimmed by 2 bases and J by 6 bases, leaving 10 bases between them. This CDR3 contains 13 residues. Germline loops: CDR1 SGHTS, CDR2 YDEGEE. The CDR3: CASSFILYDTQYF. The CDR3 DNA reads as TGTGCCAGCAGCTTCATTCTATACGATACGCAGTATTTT.

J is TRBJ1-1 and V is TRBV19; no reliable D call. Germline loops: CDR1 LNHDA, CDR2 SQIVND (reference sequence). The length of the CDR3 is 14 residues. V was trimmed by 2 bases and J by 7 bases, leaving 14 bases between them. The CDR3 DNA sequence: TGTGCCAGTAGTATAATATCCCGGGTTGATGAAGCTTTCTTT. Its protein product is CASSIISRVDEAFF.

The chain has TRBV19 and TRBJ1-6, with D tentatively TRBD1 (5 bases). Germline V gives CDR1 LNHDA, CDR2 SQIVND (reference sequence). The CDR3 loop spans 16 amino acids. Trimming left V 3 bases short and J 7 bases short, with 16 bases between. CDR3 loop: CASSMRGGGRNSPLHF. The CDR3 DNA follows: TGTGCCAGTAGTATGAGGGGCGGGGGAAGGAATTCACCCCTCCACTTT.

The CDR3 nucleotides read TGTGCCATCAGTGAAGGGGATCAGCCCCAGCATTTT. This encodes CAISEGDQPQHF. This chain joins TRBV10-3 and TRBJ1-5, with D possibly being TRBD1 (5 bases). Germline assignment: CDR1 ENHRY and CDR2 SYGVKD. The CDR3 runs 12 residues. V was trimmed by 3 bases and J by 5 bases, leaving 5 bases between them.

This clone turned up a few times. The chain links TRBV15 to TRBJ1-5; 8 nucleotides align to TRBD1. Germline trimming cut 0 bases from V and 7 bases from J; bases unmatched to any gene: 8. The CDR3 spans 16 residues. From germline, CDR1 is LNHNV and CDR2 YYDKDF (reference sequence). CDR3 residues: CATSRDLRTGSQPQHF. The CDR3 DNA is TGTGCCACCAGCAGAGATTTACGGACAGGGTCCCAGCCCCAGCATTTT.

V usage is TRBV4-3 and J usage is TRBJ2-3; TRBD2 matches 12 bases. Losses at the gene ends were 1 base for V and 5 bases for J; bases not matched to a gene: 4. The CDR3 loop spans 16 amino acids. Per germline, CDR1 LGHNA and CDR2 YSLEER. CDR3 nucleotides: TGCGCCAGCAGCCAAGCTAGCGGGGGGGCGGGAGATACGCAGTATTTT. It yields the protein CASSQASGGAGDTQYF.

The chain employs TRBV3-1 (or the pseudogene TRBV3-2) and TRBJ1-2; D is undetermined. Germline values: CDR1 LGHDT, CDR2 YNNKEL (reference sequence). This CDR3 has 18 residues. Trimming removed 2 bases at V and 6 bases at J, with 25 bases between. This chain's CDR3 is CASSQSLVRAGRMDGYTF. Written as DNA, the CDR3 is TGTGCCAGCAGCCAATCGCTGGTACGGGCGGGTCGGATGGATGGCTACACCTTC.

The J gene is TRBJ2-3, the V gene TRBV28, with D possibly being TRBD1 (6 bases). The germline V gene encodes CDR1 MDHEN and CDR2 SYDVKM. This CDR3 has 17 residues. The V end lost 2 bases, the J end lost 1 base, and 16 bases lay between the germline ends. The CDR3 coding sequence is TGTGCCAGCAGTTTAGTAGGTCAGGGGATTGGCACAGATACGCAGTATTTT. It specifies CASSLVGQGIGTDTQYF.

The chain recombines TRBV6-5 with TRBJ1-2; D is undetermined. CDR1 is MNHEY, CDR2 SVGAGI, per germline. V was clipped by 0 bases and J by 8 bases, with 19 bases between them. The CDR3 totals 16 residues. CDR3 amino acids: CASSYSNAVSSEGYTF. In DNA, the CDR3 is TGTGCCAGCAGTTACTCGAACGCTGTCTCATCGGAGGGCTACACCTTC.

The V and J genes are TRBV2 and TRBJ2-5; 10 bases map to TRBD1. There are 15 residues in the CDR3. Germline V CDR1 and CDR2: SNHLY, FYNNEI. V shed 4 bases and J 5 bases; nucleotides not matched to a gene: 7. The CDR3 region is CASSGRDRGGETQYF. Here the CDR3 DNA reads TGTGCCAGCAGTGGACGGGACAGGGGCGGTGAGACCCAGTACTTC.

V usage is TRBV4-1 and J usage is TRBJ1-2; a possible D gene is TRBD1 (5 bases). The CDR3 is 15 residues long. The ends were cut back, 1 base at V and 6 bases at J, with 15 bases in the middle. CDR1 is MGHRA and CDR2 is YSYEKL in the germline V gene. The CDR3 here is CASSQVAWQGDGYTF. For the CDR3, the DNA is TGCGCCAGCAGCCAAGTAGCTTGGCAGGGCGATGGCTACACCTTC.

As DNA, the CDR3 is TGTGCCACCAGCAGACCTTCGACAGGGACCTATGGCTACACCTTC. Encoded protein: CATSRPSTGTYGYTF. The V gene is TRBV15, the J gene TRBJ1-2, with 7 bases identical to TRBD1. V lost 2 bases and J lost 4; bases outside the gene matches: 7. The CDR3 length is 15 residues. Germline V gene lookup returns CDR1 LNHNV and CDR2 YYDKDF (reference sequence).

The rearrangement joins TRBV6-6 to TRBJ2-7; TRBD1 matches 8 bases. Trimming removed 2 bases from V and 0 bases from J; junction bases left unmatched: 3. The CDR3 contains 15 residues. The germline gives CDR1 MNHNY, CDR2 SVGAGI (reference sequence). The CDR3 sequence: CASSYGTGSSYEQYF. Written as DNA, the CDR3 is TGTGCCAGCAGTTACGGGACAGGCAGCTCCTACGAGCAGTACTTC.

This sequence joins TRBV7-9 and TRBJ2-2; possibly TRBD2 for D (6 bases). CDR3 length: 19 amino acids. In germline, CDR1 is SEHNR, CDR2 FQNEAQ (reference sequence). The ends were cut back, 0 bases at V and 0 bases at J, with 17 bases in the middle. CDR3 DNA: TGTGCCAGCAGCTTAGCGCGGGGTATGGGCGGGGCGAACACCGGGGAGCTGTTTTTT. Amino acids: CASSLARGMGGANTGELFF.

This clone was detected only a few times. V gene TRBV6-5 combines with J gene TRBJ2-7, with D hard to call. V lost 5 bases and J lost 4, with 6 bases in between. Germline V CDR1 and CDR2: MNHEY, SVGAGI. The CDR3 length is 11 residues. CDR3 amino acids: CASSSLYEQYV. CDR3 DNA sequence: TGTGCCAGCAGTAGCCTGTACGAGCAGTACGTC.

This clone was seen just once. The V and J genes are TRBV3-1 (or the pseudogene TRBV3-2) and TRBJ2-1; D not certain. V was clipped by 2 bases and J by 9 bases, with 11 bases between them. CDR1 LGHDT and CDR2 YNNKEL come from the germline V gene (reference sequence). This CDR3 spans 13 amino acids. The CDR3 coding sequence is TGTGCCAGCAGCCAAATGAGGATAAGTGAGCAGTTCTTC. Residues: CASSQMRISEQFF.

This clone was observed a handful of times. This chain's CDR3 is CASSYSREGITEAFF. The CDR3 region has the DNA TGTGCCAGCAGTTACTCGAGGGAGGGGATAACTGAAGCTTTCTTT. The chain carries TRBV6-5 and TRBJ1-1; possibly TRBD1 for D (5 bases). Per the germline V gene, CDR1 is MNHEY and CDR2 is SVGAGI. This CDR3 comprises 15 residues. V was trimmed by 0 bases and J by 5 bases, leaving 13 bases between them.

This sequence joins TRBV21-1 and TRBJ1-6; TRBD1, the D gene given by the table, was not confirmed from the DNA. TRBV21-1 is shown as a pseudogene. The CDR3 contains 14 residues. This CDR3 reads CASPLSPDKAPLHF. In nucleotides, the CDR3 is TGTGCCAGCCCGCTCTCCCCAGACAAAGCACCCCTCCACTTT.

The CDR3 reads CASSVRAGTGELFF. Here the CDR3 DNA reads TGTGCCAGCAGCGTACGAGCGGGAACCGGGGAGCTGTTTTTT. The V gene is TRBV11-2, the J gene TRBJ2-2; 7 bases match TRBD2. The CDR3 extends over 14 amino acids. The germline V gene has CDR1 SGHAT and CDR2 FQNNGV. V shed 5 bases and J 5 bases; nucleotides not matched to a gene: 5.

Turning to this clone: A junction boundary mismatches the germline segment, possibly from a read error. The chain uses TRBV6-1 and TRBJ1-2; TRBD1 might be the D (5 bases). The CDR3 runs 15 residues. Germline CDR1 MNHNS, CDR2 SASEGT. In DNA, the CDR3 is TGTGCCAGCAATGAACCGGGGGGTCCTAGCTATGGCTACACCTTC. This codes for CASNEPGGPSYGYTF.

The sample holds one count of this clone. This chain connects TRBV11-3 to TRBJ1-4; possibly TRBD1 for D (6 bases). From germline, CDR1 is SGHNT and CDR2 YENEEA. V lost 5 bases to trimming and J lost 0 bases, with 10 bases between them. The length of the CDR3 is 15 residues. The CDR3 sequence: CASSPRTATNEKLFF. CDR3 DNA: TGTGCCAGCAGCCCCAGGACAGCAACTAATGAAAAACTGTTTTTT.

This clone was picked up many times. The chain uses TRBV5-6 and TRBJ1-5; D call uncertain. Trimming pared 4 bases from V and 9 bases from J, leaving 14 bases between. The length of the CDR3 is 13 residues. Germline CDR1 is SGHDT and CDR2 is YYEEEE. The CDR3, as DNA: TGTGCCAGCAGCACGGGCTACGCGGGGCCCCAGCATTTT. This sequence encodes CASSTGYAGPQHF.